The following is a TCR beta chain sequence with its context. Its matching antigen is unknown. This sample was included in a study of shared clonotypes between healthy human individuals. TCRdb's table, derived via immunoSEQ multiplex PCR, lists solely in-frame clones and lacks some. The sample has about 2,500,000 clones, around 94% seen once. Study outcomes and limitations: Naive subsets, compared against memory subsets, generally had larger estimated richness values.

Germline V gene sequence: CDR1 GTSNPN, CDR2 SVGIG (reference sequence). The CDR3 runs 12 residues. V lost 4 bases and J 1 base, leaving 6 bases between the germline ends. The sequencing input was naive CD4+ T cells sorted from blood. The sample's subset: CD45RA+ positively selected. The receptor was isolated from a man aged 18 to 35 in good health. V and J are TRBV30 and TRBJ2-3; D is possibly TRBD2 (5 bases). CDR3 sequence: CAWTEGTDTQYF. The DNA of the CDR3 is TGTGCCTGGACGGAGGGCACAGATACGCAGTATTTT. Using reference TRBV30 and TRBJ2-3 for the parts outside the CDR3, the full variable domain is SQTIHQWPATLVQPVGSPLSLECTVEGTSNPNLYWYRQAAGRGLQLLFYSVGIGQISSEVPQNLSASRPQDRQFILSSKKLLLSDSGFYLCAWTEGTDTQYFGPGTRLTVL.